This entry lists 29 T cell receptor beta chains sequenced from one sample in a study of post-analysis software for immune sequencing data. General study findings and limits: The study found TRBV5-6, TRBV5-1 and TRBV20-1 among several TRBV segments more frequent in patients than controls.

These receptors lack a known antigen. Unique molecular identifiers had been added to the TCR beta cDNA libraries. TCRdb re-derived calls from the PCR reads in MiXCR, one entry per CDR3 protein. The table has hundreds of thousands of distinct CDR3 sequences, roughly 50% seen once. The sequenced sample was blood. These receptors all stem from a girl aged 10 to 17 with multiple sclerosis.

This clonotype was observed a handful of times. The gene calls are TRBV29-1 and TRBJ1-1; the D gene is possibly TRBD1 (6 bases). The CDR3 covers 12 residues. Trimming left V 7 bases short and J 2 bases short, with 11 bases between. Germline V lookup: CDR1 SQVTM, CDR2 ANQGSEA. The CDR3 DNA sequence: TGCAGCGCCGACAGGTCTAACACTGAAGCTTTCTTT. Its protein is CSADRSNTEAFF.

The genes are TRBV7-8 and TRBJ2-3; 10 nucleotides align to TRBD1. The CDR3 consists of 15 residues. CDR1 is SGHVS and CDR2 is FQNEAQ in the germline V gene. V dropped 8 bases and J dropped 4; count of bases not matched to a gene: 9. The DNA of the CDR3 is TGTGCCAGCTCACGGGACAGGGGATCAGCAGATACGCAGTATTTT. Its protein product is CASSRDRGSADTQYF.

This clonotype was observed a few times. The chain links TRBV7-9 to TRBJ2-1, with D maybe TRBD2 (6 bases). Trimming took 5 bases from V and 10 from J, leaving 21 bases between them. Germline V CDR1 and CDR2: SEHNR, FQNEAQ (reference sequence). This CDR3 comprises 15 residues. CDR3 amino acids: CASSSTEVGGSEQFF. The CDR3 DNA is TGTGCCAGCAGCAGTACCGAGGTGGGAGGTTCCGAGCAGTTCTTC.

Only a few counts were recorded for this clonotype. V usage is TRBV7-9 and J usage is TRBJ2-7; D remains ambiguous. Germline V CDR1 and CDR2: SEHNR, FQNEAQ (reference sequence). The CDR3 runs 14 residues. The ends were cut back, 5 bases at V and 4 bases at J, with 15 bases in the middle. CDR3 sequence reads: CASSPVGRLYEQYF. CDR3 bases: TGTGCCAGCAGCCCAGTGGGCAGGCTGTACGAGCAGTACTTC.

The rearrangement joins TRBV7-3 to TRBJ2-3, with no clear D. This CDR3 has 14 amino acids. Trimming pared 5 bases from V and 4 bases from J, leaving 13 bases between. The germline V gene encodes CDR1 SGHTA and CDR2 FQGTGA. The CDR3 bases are TGTGCCAGCAGCCCGTCGGGCGGCCCAGATACGCAGTATTTT. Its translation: CASSPSGGPDTQYF.

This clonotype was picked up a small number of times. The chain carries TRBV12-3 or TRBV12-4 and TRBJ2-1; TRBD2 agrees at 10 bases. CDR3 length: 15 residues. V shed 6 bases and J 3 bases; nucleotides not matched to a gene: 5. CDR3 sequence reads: CASRAGLAFYNEQFF. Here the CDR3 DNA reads TGTGCCAGCAGGGCGGGACTAGCGTTCTACAATGAGCAGTTCTTC.

In DNA form, the CDR3 reads TGCAGTGCTAGTAGAGCGGGTGAGCAGTTCTTC. It is translated as CSASRAGEQFF. This chain joins TRBV20-1 and TRBJ2-1; possibly TRBD2 for D (6 bases). Germline V gene data show CDR1 as DFQATT and CDR2 as SNEGSKA (reference sequence). Between the trimmed V and J ends, which lost 3 bases and 9 bases, there was a span of 9 bases. This CDR3 has 11 amino acids.

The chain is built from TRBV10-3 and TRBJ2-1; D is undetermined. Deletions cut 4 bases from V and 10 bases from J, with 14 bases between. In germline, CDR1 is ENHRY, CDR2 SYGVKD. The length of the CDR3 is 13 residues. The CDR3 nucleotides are TGTGCCATCAGTGCGACCAACCTCCGGGAGCAGTTCTTC. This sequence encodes CAISATNLREQFF.

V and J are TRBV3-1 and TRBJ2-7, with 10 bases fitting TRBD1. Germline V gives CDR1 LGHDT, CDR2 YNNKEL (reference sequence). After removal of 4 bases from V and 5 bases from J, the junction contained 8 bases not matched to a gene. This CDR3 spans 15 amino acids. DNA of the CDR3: TGTGCCAGCAGCCCCTGGGGACAGGGGTACGACGAGCAGTACTTC. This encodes CASSPWGQGYDEQYF.

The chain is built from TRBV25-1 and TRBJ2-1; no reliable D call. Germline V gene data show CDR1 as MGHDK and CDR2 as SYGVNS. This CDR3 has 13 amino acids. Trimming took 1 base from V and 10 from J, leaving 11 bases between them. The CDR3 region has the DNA TGTGCCAGCAGTGAATTAGGGCTGCAGGAGCAGTTCTTC. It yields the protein CASSELGLQEQFF.

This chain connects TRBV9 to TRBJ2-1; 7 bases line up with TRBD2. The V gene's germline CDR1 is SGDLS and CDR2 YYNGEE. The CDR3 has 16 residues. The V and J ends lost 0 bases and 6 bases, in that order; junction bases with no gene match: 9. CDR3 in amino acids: CASSVDGEGSGNEQFF. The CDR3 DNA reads TGTGCCAGCAGCGTAGATGGGGAGGGGTCCGGCAATGAGCAGTTCTTC.

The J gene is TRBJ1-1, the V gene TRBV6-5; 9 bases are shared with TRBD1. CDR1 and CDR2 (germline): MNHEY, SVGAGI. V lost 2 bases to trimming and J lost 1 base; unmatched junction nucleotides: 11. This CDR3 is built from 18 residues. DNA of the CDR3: TGTGCCAGCAGTTACGTGGGGGGACAGGGTGGATCGAACACTGAAGCTTTCTTT. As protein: CASSYVGGQGGSNTEAFF.

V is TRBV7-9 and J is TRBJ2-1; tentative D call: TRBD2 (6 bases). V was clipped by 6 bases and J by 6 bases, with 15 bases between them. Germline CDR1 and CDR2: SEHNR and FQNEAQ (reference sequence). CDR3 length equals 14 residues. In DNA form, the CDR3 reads TGTGCCAGCAGAAACGGACTATTTTCCAATGAGCAGTTCTTC. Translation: CASRNGLFSNEQFF. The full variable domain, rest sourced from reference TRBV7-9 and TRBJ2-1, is DTGVSQNPRHKITKRGQNVTFRCDPISEHNRLYWYRQTLGQGPEFLTYFQNEAQLEKSRLLSDRFSAERPKGSFSTLEIQRTEQGDSAMYLCASRNGLFSNEQFFGPGTRLTVL.

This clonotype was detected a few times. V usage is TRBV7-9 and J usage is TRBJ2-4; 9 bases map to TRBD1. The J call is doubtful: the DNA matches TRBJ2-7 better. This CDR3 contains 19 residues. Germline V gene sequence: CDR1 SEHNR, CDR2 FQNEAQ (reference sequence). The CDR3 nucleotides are TGTGCCAGCAGCCCTCCTAGGACAGGGGCCGGGACTCGAGGTTACGAGCAGTACTTC. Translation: CASSPPRTGAGTRGYEQYF.

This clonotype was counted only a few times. CDR3 sequence (DNA): TGCGCGGGGCGGGGGTCCTACAATGAGCAGTTCTTC. Amino acid sequence: CAGRGSYNEQFF. J is TRBJ2-1 and V is TRBV29-1, with TRBD2 matching over 7 bases. This CDR3 is built from 12 residues. Germline loops: CDR1 SQVTM, CDR2 ANQGSEA.

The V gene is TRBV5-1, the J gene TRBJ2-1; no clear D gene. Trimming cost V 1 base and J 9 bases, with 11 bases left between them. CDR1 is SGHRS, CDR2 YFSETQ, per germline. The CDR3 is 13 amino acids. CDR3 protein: CASSLPLWGEQFF. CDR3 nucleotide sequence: TGCGCCAGCAGCTTGCCATTGTGGGGTGAGCAGTTCTTC. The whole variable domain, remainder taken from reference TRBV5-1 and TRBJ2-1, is KAGVTQTPRYLIKTRGQQVTLSCSPISGHRSVSWYQQTPGQGLQFLFEYFSETQRNKGNFPGRFSGRQFSNSRSEMNVSTLELGDSALYLCASSLPLWGEQFFGPGTRLTVL.

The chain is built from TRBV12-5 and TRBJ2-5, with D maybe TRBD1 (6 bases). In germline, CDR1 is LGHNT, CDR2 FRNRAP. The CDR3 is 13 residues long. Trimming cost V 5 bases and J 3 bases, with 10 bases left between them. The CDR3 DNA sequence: TGTGCTAGTGGTCCTCGGGACAAAGAGACCCAGTACTTC. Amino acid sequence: CASGPRDKETQYF.

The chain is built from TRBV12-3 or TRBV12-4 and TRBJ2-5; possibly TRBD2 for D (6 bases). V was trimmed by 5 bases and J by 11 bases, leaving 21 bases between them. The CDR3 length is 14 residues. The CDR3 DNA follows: TGTGCCAGCAGTGAGGACTATCCCCTTTTAGAGCAGTACTTC. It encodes CASSEDYPLLEQYF.

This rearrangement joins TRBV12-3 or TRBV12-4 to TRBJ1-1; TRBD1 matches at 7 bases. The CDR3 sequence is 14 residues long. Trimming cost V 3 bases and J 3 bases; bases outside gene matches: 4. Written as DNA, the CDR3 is TGTGCCAGCAGTTTTAAGCAGGGGGACACTGAAGCTTTCTTT. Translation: CASSFKQGDTEAFF.

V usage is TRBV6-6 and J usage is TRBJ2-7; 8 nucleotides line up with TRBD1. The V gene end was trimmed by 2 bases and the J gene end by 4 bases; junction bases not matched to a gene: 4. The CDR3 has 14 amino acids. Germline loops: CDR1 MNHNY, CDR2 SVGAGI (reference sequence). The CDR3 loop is CASSYLDRGYEQYF. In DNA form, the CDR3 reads TGTGCCAGCAGTTACCTAGACAGGGGATACGAGCAGTACTTC.

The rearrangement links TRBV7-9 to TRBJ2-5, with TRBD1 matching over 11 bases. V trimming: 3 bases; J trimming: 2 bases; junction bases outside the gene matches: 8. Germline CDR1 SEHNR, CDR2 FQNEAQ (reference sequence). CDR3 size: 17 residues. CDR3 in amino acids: CASSFLQGQGGQETQYF. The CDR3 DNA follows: TGTGCCAGCAGCTTCCTCCAGGGACAGGGGGGACAAGAGACCCAGTACTTC.

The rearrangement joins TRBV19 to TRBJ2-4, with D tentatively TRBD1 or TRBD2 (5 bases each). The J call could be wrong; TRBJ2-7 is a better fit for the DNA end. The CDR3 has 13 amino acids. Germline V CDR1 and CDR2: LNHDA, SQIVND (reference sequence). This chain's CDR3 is CASSRDVSYEQYF. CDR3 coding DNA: TGTGCCAGTAGCCGGGACGTATCCTACGAGCAGTACTTC.

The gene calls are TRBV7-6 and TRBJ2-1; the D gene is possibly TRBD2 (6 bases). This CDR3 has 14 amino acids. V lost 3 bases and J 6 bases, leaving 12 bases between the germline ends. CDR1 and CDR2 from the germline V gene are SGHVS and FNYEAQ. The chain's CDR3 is CASSFPLGLNEQFF. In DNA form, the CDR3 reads TGTGCCAGCAGCTTCCCCCTGGGACTCAATGAGCAGTTCTTC.

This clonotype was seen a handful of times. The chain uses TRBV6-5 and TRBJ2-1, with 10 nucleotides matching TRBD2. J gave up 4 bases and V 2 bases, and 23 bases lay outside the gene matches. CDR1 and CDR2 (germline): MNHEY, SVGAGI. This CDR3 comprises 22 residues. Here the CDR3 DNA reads TGTGCCAGCAGTTACAACCCTTTATTCCCCTATGCCTCTAGCGGGAGTTACAATGAGCAGTTCTTC. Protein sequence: CASSYNPLFPYASSGSYNEQFF.

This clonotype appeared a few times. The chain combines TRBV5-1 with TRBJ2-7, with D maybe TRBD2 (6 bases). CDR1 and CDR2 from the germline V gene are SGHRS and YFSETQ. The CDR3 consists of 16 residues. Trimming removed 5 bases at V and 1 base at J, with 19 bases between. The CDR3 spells CASRLIPGADSYEQYF. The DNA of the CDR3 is TGCGCCAGCAGGCTAATTCCGGGAGCGGATTCCTACGAGCAGTACTTC.

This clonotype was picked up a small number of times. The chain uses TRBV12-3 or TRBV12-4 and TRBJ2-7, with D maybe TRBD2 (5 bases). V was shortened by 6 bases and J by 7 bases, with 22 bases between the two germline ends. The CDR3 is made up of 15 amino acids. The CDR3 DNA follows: TGTGCCAGCAGCCCTCTGACGGGGATACCTAGGGAGCAGTACTTC. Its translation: CASSPLTGIPREQYF.

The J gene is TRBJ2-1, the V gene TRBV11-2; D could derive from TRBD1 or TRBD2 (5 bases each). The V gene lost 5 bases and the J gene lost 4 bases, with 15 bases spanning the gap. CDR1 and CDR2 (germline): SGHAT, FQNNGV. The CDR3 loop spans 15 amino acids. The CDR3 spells CASSLGRGWYNEQFF. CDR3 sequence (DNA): TGTGCCAGCAGCCTTGGCCGGGGCTGGTACAATGAGCAGTTCTTC.

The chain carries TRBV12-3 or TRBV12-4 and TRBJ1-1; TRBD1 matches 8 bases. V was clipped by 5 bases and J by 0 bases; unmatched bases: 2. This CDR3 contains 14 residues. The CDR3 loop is CASSKQGVNTEAFF. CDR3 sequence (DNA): TGTGCCAGCAGTAAACAGGGGGTGAACACTGAAGCTTTCTTT.

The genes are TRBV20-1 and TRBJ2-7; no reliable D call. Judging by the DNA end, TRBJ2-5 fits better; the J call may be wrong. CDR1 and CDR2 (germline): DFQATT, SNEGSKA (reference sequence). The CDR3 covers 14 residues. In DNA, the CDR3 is TGCAGTGCTACTCCCCGTACAGTGGCGGAGACCCAGTACTTC. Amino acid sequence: CSATPRTVAETQYF.